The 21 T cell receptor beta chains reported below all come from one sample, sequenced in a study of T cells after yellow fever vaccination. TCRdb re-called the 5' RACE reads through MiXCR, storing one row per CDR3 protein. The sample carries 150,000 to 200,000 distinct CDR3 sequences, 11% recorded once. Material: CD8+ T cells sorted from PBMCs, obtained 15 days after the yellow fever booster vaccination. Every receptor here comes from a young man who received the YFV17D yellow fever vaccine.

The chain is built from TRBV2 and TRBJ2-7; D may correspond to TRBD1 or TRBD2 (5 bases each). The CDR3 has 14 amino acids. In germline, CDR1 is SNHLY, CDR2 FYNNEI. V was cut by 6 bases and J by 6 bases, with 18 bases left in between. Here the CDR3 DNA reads TGTGCCAGCAGAGACCGGGACCGAGACCTCGAGCAGTACTTC. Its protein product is CASRDRDRDLEQYF.

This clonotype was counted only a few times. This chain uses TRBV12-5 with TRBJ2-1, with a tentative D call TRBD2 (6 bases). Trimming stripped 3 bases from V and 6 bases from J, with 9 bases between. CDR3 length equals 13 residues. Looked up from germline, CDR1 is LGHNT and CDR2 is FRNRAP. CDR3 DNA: TGTGCTAGTGGTTTTGGAGGGACCAATGAGCAGTTCTTC. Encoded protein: CASGFGGTNEQFF.

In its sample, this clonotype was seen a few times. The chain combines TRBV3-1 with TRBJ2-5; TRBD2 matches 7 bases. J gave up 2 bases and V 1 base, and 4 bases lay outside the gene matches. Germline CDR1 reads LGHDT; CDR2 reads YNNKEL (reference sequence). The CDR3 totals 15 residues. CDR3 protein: CASSQAGGGQETQYF. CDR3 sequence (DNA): TGTGCCAGCAGCCAAGCGGGGGGTGGTCAAGAGACCCAGTACTTC.

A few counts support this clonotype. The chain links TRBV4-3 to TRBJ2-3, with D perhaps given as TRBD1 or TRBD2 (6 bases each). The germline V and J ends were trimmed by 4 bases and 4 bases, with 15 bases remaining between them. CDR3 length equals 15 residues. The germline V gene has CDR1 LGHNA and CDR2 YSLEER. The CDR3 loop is CASSPSTGGADTQYF. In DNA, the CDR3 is TGCGCCAGCAGCCCCTCTACCGGGGGCGCAGATACGCAGTATTTT.

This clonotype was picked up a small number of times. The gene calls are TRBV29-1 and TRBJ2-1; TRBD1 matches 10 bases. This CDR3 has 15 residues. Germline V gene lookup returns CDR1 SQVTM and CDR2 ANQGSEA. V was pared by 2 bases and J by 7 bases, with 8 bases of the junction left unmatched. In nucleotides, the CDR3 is TGCAGCGTTGAATTACGGGACAGGGGCTTGAATGAGCAGTTCTTC. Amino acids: CSVELRDRGLNEQFF.

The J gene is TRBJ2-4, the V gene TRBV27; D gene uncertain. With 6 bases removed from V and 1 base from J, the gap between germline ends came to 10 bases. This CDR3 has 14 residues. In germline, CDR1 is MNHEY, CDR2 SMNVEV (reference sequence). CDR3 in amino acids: CASRVLGAKNIQYF. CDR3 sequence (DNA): TGTGCCAGCAGGGTTTTGGGGGCCAAAAACATTCAGTACTTC.

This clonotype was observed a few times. In DNA form, the CDR3 reads TGCGCCAGCAGCCAGGGGGCGGGGGCCCGCTTAACCGAGCAGTACTTC. It specifies CASSQGAGARLTEQYF. The genes are TRBV4-1 and TRBJ2-7; a weak D match, TRBD2 (7 bases). V lost 3 bases and J 6 bases, leaving 21 bases between the germline ends. Germline loops: CDR1 MGHRA, CDR2 YSYEKL. There are 16 residues in the CDR3.

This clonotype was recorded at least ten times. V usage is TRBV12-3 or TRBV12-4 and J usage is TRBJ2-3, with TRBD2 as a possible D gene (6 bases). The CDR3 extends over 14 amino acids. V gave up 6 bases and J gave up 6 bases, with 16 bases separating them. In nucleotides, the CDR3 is TGTGCCAGCAGGACCGGGGGTGGGGCCGATACGCAGTATTTT. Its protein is CASRTGGGADTQYF.

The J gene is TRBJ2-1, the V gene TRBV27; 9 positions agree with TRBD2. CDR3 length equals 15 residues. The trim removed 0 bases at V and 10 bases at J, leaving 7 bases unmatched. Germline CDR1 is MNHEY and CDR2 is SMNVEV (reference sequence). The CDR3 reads CASSLSASGVYEQFF. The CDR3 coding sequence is TGTGCCAGCAGTTTATCGGCTAGCGGGGTTTACGAGCAGTTCTTC.

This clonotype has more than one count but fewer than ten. This chain's CDR3 is CASSPPNRRAGEETQYF. Written as DNA, the CDR3 is TGTGCCAGCAGCCCGCCCAATAGACGTGCAGGGGAAGAGACCCAGTACTTC. The J gene is TRBJ2-5, the V gene TRBV7-9, with D possibly TRBD1 on 6 matching bases. Trimming pared 5 bases from V and 3 bases from J, leaving 22 bases between. The CDR3 length is 17 residues. Germline V gene lookup returns CDR1 SEHNR and CDR2 FQNEAQ (reference sequence).

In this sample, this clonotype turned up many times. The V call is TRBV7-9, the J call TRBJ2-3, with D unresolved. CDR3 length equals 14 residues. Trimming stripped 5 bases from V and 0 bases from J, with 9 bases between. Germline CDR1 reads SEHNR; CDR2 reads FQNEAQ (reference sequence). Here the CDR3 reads CASSRPISTDTQYF. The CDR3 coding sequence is TGTGCCAGCAGCCGACCTATTAGCACAGATACGCAGTATTTT.

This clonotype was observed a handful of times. CDR3 DNA sequence: TGTGCCAGCAGCTCATCGGGGCCGAGAAGTGGCTACACCTTC. It codes for CASSSSGPRSGYTF. The V and J genes are TRBV7-9 and TRBJ1-2; D possibly corresponds to TRBD1 (5 bases). V was clipped by 4 bases and J by 7 bases, with 16 bases between them. The CDR3 loop spans 14 amino acids. CDR1 is SEHNR, CDR2 FQNEAQ, per germline (reference sequence).

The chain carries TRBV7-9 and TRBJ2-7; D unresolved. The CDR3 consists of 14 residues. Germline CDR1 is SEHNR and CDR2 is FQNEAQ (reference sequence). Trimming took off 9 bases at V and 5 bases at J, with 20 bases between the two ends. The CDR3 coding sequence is TGTGCCAGTAGCCCGTCCCCCCTTATGGACGAGCAGTACTTC. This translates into CASSPSPLMDEQYF.

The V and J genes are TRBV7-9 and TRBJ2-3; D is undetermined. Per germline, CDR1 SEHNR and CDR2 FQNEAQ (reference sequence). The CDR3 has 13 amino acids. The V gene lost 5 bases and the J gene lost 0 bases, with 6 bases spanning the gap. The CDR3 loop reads CASSPVSTDTQYF. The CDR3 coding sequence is TGTGCCAGCAGCCCGGTTAGCACAGATACGCAGTATTTT.

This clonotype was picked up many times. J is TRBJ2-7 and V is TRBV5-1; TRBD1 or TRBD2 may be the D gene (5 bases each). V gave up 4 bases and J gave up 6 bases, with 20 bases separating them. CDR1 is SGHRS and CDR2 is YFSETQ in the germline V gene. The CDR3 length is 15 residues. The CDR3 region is CASSPRDGTLLEQYF. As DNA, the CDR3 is TGCGCCAGCAGCCCCAGGGACGGGACCCTCCTCGAGCAGTACTTC.

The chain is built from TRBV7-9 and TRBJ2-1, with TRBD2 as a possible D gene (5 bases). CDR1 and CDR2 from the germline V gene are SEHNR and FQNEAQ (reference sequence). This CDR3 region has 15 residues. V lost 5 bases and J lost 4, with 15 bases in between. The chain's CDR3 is CASSRTPARYNEQFF. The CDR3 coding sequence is TGTGCCAGCAGCCGGACTCCGGCGCGATACAATGAGCAGTTCTTC.

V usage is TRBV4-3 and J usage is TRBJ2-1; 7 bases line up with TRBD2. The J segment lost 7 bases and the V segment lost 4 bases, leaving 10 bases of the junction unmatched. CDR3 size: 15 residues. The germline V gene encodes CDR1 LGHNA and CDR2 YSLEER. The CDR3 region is CASSPIRLAVNEQFF. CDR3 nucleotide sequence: TGCGCCAGCAGCCCAATACGCCTAGCGGTGAATGAGCAGTTCTTC.

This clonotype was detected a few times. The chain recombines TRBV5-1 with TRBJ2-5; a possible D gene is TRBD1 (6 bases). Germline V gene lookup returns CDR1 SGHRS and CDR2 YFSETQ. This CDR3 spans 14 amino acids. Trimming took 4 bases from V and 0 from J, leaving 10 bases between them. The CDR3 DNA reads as TGCGCCAGCAGCCGAGGGACAAACCAAGAGACCCAGTACTTC. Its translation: CASSRGTNQETQYF.

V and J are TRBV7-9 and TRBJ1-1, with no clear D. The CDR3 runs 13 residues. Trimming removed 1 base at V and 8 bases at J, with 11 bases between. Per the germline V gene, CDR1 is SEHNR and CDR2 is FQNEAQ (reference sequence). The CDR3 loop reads CASSLGVQVEAFF. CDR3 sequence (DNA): TGTGCCAGCAGCTTAGGGGTTCAGGTCGAAGCTTTCTTT. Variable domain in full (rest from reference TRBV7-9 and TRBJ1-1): DTGVSQNPRHKITKRGQNVTFRCDPISEHNRLYWYRQTLGQGPEFLTYFQNEAQLEKSRLLSDRFSAERPKGSFSTLEIQRTEQGDSAMYLCASSLGVQVEAFFGQGTRLTVV.

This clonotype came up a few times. CDR3 coding DNA: TGTGCCAGTAGTCCAACAGGGACCATTCAGTACTTC. It encodes CASSPTGTIQYF. This chain joins TRBV19 and TRBJ2-4, with D possibly matching TRBD1 (6 bases). Germline V gene sequence: CDR1 LNHDA, CDR2 SQIVND (reference sequence). V shed 5 bases and J shed 9 bases, with 11 bases lying between them. The CDR3 has 12 amino acids.

CDR3 sequence: CASSQDVAGGRDTQYF. The CDR3 nucleotides read TGTGCCAGCAGCCAAGATGTAGCGGGGGGCAGGGATACGCAGTATTTT. The chain combines TRBV4-2 with TRBJ2-3, with TRBD2 matching 10 bases. J gave up 6 bases and V 0 bases, and 6 bases lay outside the gene matches. The CDR3 spans 16 residues. Germline CDR1 and CDR2: LGHNA and YNFKEQ.